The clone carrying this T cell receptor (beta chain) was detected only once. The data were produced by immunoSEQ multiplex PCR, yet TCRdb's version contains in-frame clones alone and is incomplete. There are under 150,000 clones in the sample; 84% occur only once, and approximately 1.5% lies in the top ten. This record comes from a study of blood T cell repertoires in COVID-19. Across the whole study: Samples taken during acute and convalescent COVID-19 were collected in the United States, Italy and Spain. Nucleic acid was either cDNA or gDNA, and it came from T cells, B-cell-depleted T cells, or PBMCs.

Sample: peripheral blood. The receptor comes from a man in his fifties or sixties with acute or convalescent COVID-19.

This CDR3 reads CSVGVPQGKVYGYTF. The CDR3 nucleotides are TGCAGCGTGGGGGTTCCACAGGGGAAGGTCTATGGCTACACCTTC. The chain links TRBV29-1 to TRBJ1-2, with 7 bases identical to TRBD1. Germline V lookup: CDR1 SQVTM, CDR2 ANQGSEA. The CDR3 covers 15 residues. The J segment lost 4 bases and the V segment lost 6 bases, leaving 14 bases of the junction unmatched.